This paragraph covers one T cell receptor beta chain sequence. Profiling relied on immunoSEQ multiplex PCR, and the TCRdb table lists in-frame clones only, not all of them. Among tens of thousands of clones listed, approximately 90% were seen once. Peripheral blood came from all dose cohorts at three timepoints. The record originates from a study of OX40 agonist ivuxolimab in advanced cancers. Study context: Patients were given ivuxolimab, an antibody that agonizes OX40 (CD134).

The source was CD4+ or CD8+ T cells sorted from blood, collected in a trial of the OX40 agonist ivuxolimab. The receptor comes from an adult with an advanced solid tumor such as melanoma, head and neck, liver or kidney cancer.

CDR3 sequence (DNA): TGTGCCAGCAGCTTGGTCAGGGGAGGCTATGGCTACACCTTC. This codes for CASSLVRGGYGYTF. This rearrangement joins TRBV5-6 to TRBJ1-2, with D possibly TRBD1 on 6 matching bases. Germline assignment: CDR1 SGHDT and CDR2 YYEEEE. Trimming removed 0 bases at V and 4 bases at J, with 10 bases between. The CDR3 contains 14 residues.